These 18 T cell receptor beta chains were all obtained from the same sample, sequenced in a study of a mutant IDH1 vaccine in newly diagnosed glioma. Libraries were prepared by immunoSEQ multiplex PCR; TCRdb keeps only in-frame clonotypes and omits some of them. Among about 62,000 clones listed, roughly 90% were seen once. Time point of the sample: week 11, during vaccination. Doses consisted of 300 ug of mutant IDH1 20-mer peptide each, paired with topical imiquimod. The antigens for these receptors are not known. The specimen comprised PBMCs, sampled from a glioma patient whose treatment included an IDH1 peptide vaccine. The source is a man aged 40-49 years with glioma.

This clone showed up just once. This chain connects TRBV2 to TRBJ1-4; D possibly corresponds to TRBD1 (6 bases). Germline values: CDR1 SNHLY, CDR2 FYNNEI. The CDR3 has 15 amino acids. Trimming removed 5 bases at V and 7 bases at J, with 17 bases between. The CDR3 sequence is CASSSGQPLVEKLFF. In nucleotides, the CDR3 is TGTGCCAGCAGTTCCGGACAGCCGTTAGTTGAAAAACTGTTTTTT.

This CDR3 reads CASSFFLGRVGNTEAFF. The CDR3 nucleotides read TGTGCCAGCAGTTTCTTCCTAGGGCGGGTCGGGAACACTGAAGCTTTCTTT. The V call is TRBV28, the J call TRBJ1-1, with no clear D. Germline values: CDR1 MDHEN, CDR2 SYDVKM. CDR3 length: 17 amino acids. V was clipped by 3 bases and J by 1 base, with 18 bases between them.

The CDR3 here is CATSRGQGYYGYTF. As DNA, the CDR3 is TGTGCCACCAGTAGGGGACAGGGGTACTATGGCTACACCTTC. This rearrangement joins TRBV15 to TRBJ1-2; 10 bases align to TRBD1. Per germline, CDR1 LNHNV and CDR2 YYDKDF (reference sequence). The CDR3 loop spans 14 amino acids. The V gene end was trimmed by 6 bases and the J gene end by 3 bases; junction bases not matched to a gene: 4.

This rearrangement joins TRBV19 to TRBJ2-7, with TRBD2 matching over 9 bases. Losses at the gene ends were 5 bases for V and 2 bases for J; bases not matched to a gene: 13. The germline V gene encodes CDR1 LNHDA and CDR2 SQIVND (reference sequence). This CDR3 region has 17 residues. In DNA form, the CDR3 reads TGTGCCAGTAGTCAGCTACTAGCGGGCCCCTTACCCTACGAGCAGTACTTC. Translating gives CASSQLLAGPLPYEQYF.

The chain combines TRBV10-2 with TRBJ2-5, with 8 bases fitting TRBD2. The J segment lost 5 bases and the V segment lost 8 bases, leaving 10 bases of the junction unmatched. Germline V gives CDR1 WSHSY, CDR2 SAAADI. This CDR3 is 14 amino acids long. The CDR3 DNA reads TGCGCCAGCCGAGGCGGGGGGAAGGGGGAGACCCAGTACTTC. As protein: CASRGGGKGETQYF.

This rearrangement joins TRBV6-5 to TRBJ2-3; unclear D gene. Trimming pared 2 bases from V and 2 bases from J, leaving 5 bases between. The CDR3 contains 13 residues. From germline, CDR1 is MNHEY and CDR2 SVGAGI. CDR3 residues: CASSYENTDTQYF. CDR3 sequence (DNA): TGTGCCAGCAGTTACGAGAACACAGATACGCAGTATTTT.

The chain recombines TRBV7-6 with TRBJ1-3; D remains ambiguous. Deletions cut 1 base from V and 0 bases from J, with 10 bases between. In germline, CDR1 is SGHVS, CDR2 FNYEAQ. This CDR3 contains 16 residues. Written as DNA, the CDR3 is TGTGCCAGCAGCTTAGACGGTCGGTCCTCTGGAAACACCATATATTTT. This sequence encodes CASSLDGRSSGNTIYF.

The chain is built from TRBV11-2 and TRBJ2-1; D is undetermined. Germline V gene lookup returns CDR1 SGHAT and CDR2 FQNNGV. V shed 5 bases and J shed 0 bases, with 14 bases lying between them. The length of the CDR3 is 16 residues. CDR3 nucleotides: TGTGCCAGCAGCGACCATAAGACTCTCTCCTACAATGAGCAGTTCTTC. It codes for CASSDHKTLSYNEQFF. Using reference TRBV11-2 and TRBJ2-1 for the parts outside the CDR3, the full variable domain is EAGVAQSPRYKIIEKRQSVAFWCNPISGHATLYWYQQILGQGPKLLIQFQNNGVVDDSQLPKDRFSAERLKGVDSTLKIQPAKLEDSAVYLCASSDHKTLSYNEQFFGPGTRLTVL.

The rearrangement uses TRBV6-1 and TRBJ1-1; D may be TRBD1 (5 bases). The CDR3 length is 13 residues. V was clipped by 7 bases and J by 4 bases, with 13 bases between them. Germline V gene sequence: CDR1 MNHNS, CDR2 SASEGT. CDR3 in amino acids: CASTPGRTTEAFF. The CDR3 bases are TGTGCCAGCACACCGGGACGGACCACTGAAGCTTTCTTT.

The chain uses TRBV11-3 and TRBJ2-7; 9 nucleotides agree with TRBD1. This CDR3 comprises 14 residues. V gave up 5 bases and J gave up 6 bases; unmatched junction bases: 8. Looked up from germline, CDR1 is SGHNT and CDR2 is YENEEA. Written as DNA, the CDR3 is TGTGCCAGCAGCCTAGGACAGGGGTCCGTCGAGCAGTACTTC. This codes for CASSLGQGSVEQYF. The whole variable domain, filled in from reference TRBV11-3 and TRBJ2-7, reads EAGVVQSPRYKIIEKKQPVAFWCNPISGHNTLYWYLQNLGQGPELLIRYENEEAVDDSQLPKDRFSAERLKGVDSTLKIQPAELGDSAVYLCASSLGQGSVEQYFGPGTRLTVT.

The genes are TRBV6-5 and TRBJ1-1; D gene unclear. V lost 2 bases and J 7 bases, leaving 14 bases between the germline ends. This CDR3 spans 14 amino acids. In germline, CDR1 is MNHEY, CDR2 SVGAGI. In DNA form, the CDR3 reads TGTGCCAGCAGTTACCTCCGGGGTACGGATGAAGCTTTCTTT. Amino acid sequence: CASSYLRGTDEAFF.

The chain recombines TRBV19 with TRBJ2-6; 8 nucleotides align to TRBD1. Looked up from germline, CDR1 is LNHDA and CDR2 is SQIVND (reference sequence). The CDR3 consists of 19 residues. J gave up 1 base and V 3 bases, and 11 bases lay outside the gene matches. The CDR3 coding sequence is TGTGCCAGTAGTATCGACCGCGGCAGGGGGCCGTCTGGGGCCAACGTCCTGACTTTC. Amino acid sequence: CASSIDRGRGPSGANVLTF.

This chain links TRBV28 with TRBJ1-1; no definite D call. CDR1 and CDR2 (germline): MDHEN, SYDVKM. V lost 5 bases and J 1 base, leaving 8 bases between the germline ends. This CDR3 has 13 residues. The CDR3 region is CASSRRTNTEAFF. For the CDR3, the DNA is TGTGCCAGCAGTAGGAGAACGAACACTGAAGCTTTCTTT. The whole variable domain, remainder taken from reference TRBV28 and TRBJ1-1, is DVKVTQSSRYLVKRTGEKVFLECVQDMDHENMFWYRQDPGLGLRLIYFSYDVKMKEKGDIPEGYSVSREKKERFSLILESASTNQTSMYLCASSRRTNTEAFFGQGTRLTVV.

This sequence joins TRBV7-6 and TRBJ1-1; D gene ambiguous. The CDR3 runs to 15 residues. V lost 4 bases and J 4 bases, leaving 16 bases between the germline ends. CDR1 and CDR2 from the germline V gene are SGHVS and FNYEAQ. This CDR3 is CASSSGVGGITEAFF. In nucleotides, the CDR3 is TGTGCCAGCAGCTCGGGCGTCGGCGGCATCACTGAAGCTTTCTTT.

The chain has TRBV6-5 and TRBJ1-2; the match to TRBD1 covers 10 bases. The junction had 12 bases not matched to a gene; V was cut back by 6 bases and J by 8 bases. CDR1 and CDR2 (germline): MNHEY, SVGAGI. This CDR3 is built from 15 residues. The CDR3 is CASSRGTGDPRGYTF. The DNA of the CDR3 is TGTGCCAGCAGCCGAGGGACAGGGGACCCGAGAGGCTACACCTTC.

This clone was counted a few times. J is TRBJ2-1 and V is TRBV9, with 12 bases identical to TRBD2. The CDR3 runs 14 residues. Germline V gene lookup returns CDR1 SGDLS and CDR2 YYNGEE. Trimming at V came to 4 bases and at J to 6 bases, leaving 2 bases not matched to a gene. The CDR3 DNA follows: TGTGCCAGCAGCCCGGGACTAGCGGGCAATGAGCAGTTCTTC. Amino acids: CASSPGLAGNEQFF.

The DNA for the CDR3 is TGTGCCAGCAGCGTTTCGACTTCTAACTATGGCTACACCTTC. Protein sequence: CASSVSTSNYGYTF. This chain joins TRBV9 and TRBJ1-2; D is undetermined. This CDR3 is 14 amino acids long. The germline CDR1 and CDR2 sequences are SGDLS and YYNGEE. Trimming cost V 2 bases and J 0 bases, with 8 bases left between them. Looking up the rest from reference TRBV9 and TRBJ1-2 gives the full variable domain: DSGVTQTPKHLITATGQRVTLRCSPRSGDLSVYWYQQSLDQGLQFLIQYYNGEERAKGNILERFSAQQFPDLHSELNLSSLELGDSALYFCASSVSTSNYGYTFGSGTRLTVV.

CDR3 region: CSASFSDTQYF. The CDR3 nucleotides read TGCAGTGCCAGTTTCTCAGATACGCAGTATTTT. The rearrangement uses TRBV20-1 and TRBJ2-3; D unclear. Deletions cut 6 bases from V and 4 bases from J, with 8 bases between. Germline V gene sequence: CDR1 DFQATT, CDR2 SNEGSKA (reference sequence). The CDR3 is 11 amino acids.